Below are 28 T cell receptor beta chains sequenced from a single sample in a study of blood T cell repertoires in COVID-19. TCRdb's table, derived via immunoSEQ multiplex PCR, lists solely in-frame clones and lacks some. The sample comprises about 68,000 clones, 70% to 90% of which are singletons, and less than 9% rests with the top ten. Material for sequencing was peripheral blood. The receptors come from a man aged 25 to 40 with acute or convalescent COVID-19.

The CDR3 protein is CASTNRGGWSTDTQYF. The CDR3 DNA sequence: TGTGCCAGTACCAACAGGGGGGGATGGAGCACAGATACGCAGTATTTT. J is TRBJ2-3 and V is TRBV19; tentatively, D is TRBD1 (8 bases). Germline assignment: CDR1 LNHDA and CDR2 SQIVND (reference sequence). The CDR3 has 16 residues. The V end was cut by 7 bases, the J end by 0 bases, with 17 bases between.

The chain has TRBV2 and TRBJ1-1, with D possibly being TRBD1 (5 bases). The CDR3 has 12 residues. Deletions cut 6 bases from V and 1 base from J, with 6 bases between. Per germline, CDR1 SNHLY and CDR2 FYNNEI. CDR3: CASSGGNTEAFF. Written as DNA, the CDR3 is TGTGCCAGCAGCGGGGGGAACACTGAAGCTTTCTTT.

V is TRBV30 and J is TRBJ2-1; 9 bases fit TRBD1. This CDR3 is built from 14 residues. The J segment lost 6 bases and the V segment lost 2 bases, leaving 5 bases of the junction unmatched. From germline, CDR1 is GTSNPN and CDR2 SVGIG (reference sequence). CDR3 region: CAWSLTGGSNEQFF. CDR3 in DNA: TGTGCCTGGAGTTTGACAGGGGGTAGCAATGAGCAGTTCTTC.

The CDR3 DNA follows: TGTGCCAGCAATGTCGTACTAGTGTCGACCGGGGAGCTGTTTTTT. Its protein product is CASNVVLVSTGELFF. V is TRBV6-5 and J is TRBJ2-2; maybe TRBD2 (5 bases). The V and J ends lost 7 bases and 5 bases respectively, with 17 bases between them. This CDR3 contains 15 residues. Germline lookup yields CDR1 MNHEY and CDR2 SVGAGI.

J is TRBJ1-1 and V is TRBV7-2; D unclear. The CDR3 is 17 amino acids. Germline loops: CDR1 SGHTA, CDR2 FQGNSA. Trimming took off 2 bases at V and 0 bases at J, with 16 bases between the two ends. The CDR3 DNA follows: TGTGCCAGCAGCTTATTAGTCGTAAATACTGTGAACACTGAAGCTTTCTTT. The encoded protein is CASSLLVVNTVNTEAFF.

In this sample, this clone turned up once. As DNA, the CDR3 is TGCACCTCTGGGGACAGGGGAGACTACACCTTC. Its translation is CTSGDRGDYTF. V and J are TRBV29-1 and TRBJ1-2; TRBD1 aligns across 10 bases. This CDR3 is 11 amino acids long. In germline, CDR1 is SQVTM, CDR2 ANQGSEA.

The V call is TRBV5-4, the J call TRBJ1-1; maybe TRBD1 (6 bases). The CDR3 contains 15 residues. The V gene's germline CDR1 is SGHNT and CDR2 YYREEE (reference sequence). V lost 4 bases and J lost 7, with 20 bases in between. For the CDR3, the DNA is TGTGCCAGCAGCGATTCTGACGGGACAACGGATGAAGCTTTCTTT. Residues: CASSDSDGTTDEAFF.

The gene calls are TRBV7-6 and TRBJ2-5; 7 nucleotides line up with TRBD2. Per the germline V gene, CDR1 is SGHVS and CDR2 is FNYEAQ. The trim removed 5 bases at V and 3 bases at J, leaving 6 bases unmatched. CDR3 length: 14 residues. CDR3 loop: CASSQGAGEETQYF. The CDR3 bases are TGTGCCAGCAGCCAGGGCGCGGGAGAAGAGACCCAGTACTTC.

This chain connects TRBV7-9 to TRBJ1-1, with 8 bases lining up with TRBD1. CDR1 and CDR2 from the germline V gene are SEHNR and FQNEAQ (reference sequence). The CDR3 runs 13 residues. The J segment lost 2 bases and the V segment lost 4 bases, leaving 0 bases of the junction unmatched. CDR3: CASSSGGNTEAFF. CDR3 nucleotide sequence: TGTGCCAGCAGCTCAGGGGGCAACACTGAAGCTTTCTTT.

This clone has a handful of counts. The rearrangement joins TRBV3-1 (or the pseudogene TRBV3-2) to TRBJ1-1, with D maybe TRBD1 (6 bases). CDR3 size: 16 residues. The germline V gene encodes CDR1 LGHDT and CDR2 YNNKEL (reference sequence). V was shortened by 4 bases and J by 0 bases, with 15 bases between the two germline ends. The CDR3: CASSRGGGSVNTEAFF. DNA for the CDR3: TGTGCCAGCAGCCGAGGGGGGGGCTCGGTGAACACTGAAGCTTTCTTT.

The chain links TRBV10-3 to TRBJ2-1; 7 nucleotides match TRBD2. The junction had 13 bases not matched to a gene; V was cut back by 3 bases and J by 8 bases. CDR1 and CDR2 from the germline V gene are ENHRY and SYGVKD. The CDR3 spans 16 residues. CDR3 DNA sequence: TGTGCCATCAGTGATCGGGAGGCCCAACTAGCAGATGAGCAGTTCTTC. Protein sequence: CAISDREAQLADEQFF.

The chain has TRBV11-3 and TRBJ2-2; D gene uncertain. Trimming shortened V by 4 bases and J by 5 bases, and 8 bases separated the two germline ends. Germline V CDR1 and CDR2: SGHNT, YENEEA. The CDR3 consists of 13 residues. The DNA of the CDR3 is TGTGCCAGCAGCTCCACAGTGACCGGGGAGCTGTTTTTT. Encoded protein: CASSSTVTGELFF.

This clone was seen a handful of times. V and J are TRBV19 and TRBJ1-5; 8 bases match TRBD1. Germline CDR1 reads LNHDA; CDR2 reads SQIVND (reference sequence). J gave up 0 bases and V 5 bases, and 12 bases lay outside the gene matches. CDR3 length: 18 amino acids. The CDR3 sequence: CASSAQGASPYSNQPQHF. The DNA of the CDR3 is TGTGCCAGTAGTGCCCAGGGGGCGTCCCCTTATAGCAATCAGCCCCAGCATTTT.

The V and J genes are TRBV18 and TRBJ1-5, with D possibly being TRBD1 (5 bases). The V and J ends lost 3 bases and 4 bases respectively, with 13 bases between them. The CDR3 length is 15 residues. From germline, CDR1 is KGHSH and CDR2 LQKENI. CDR3 coding DNA: TGTGCCAGCTCACCGCGGGACTCCGGGAATCAGCCCCAGCATTTT. Translation gives CASSPRDSGNQPQHF.

The gene calls are TRBV5-8 and TRBJ2-3; 13 bases are a match to TRBD2. There are 16 residues in the CDR3. The germline V gene encodes CDR1 SGHTS and CDR2 YDEGEE. V gave up 2 bases and J gave up 3 bases; unmatched junction bases: 3. CDR3 residues: CASSLLAGGPTDTQYF. The CDR3 DNA is TGTGCCAGCAGCTTACTAGCGGGAGGGCCAACAGATACGCAGTATTTT. Combining the CDR3 with reference TRBV5-8 and TRBJ2-3 gives the whole variable domain EAGVTQSPTHLIKTRGQQATLRCSPISGHTSVYWYQQALGLGLQFLLWYDEGEERNRGNFPPRFSGRQFPNYSSELNVNALELEDSALYLCASSLLAGGPTDTQYFGPGTRLTVL.

V is TRBV3-1 (or the pseudogene TRBV3-2) and J is TRBJ2-2; no reliable D call. Germline CDR1 reads LGHDT; CDR2 reads YNNKEL (reference sequence). The germline V and J ends were trimmed by 1 base and 4 bases, with 7 bases remaining between them. The CDR3 runs to 14 residues. CDR3 in DNA: TGTGCCAGCAGCCAAGGGGCTGGCACCGGGGAGCTGTTTTTT. Protein product: CASSQGAGTGELFF.

The V and J genes are TRBV28 and TRBJ1-2; TRBD1 matches at 9 bases. Germline V CDR1 and CDR2: MDHEN, SYDVKM. V lost 9 bases and J lost 6; bases outside the gene matches: 5. The CDR3 covers 12 residues. CDR3 nucleotide sequence: TGTGCCAGTAGGACAGGGGCGCATGGCTACACCTTC. Translated, it gives CASRTGAHGYTF.

This chain links TRBV2 with TRBJ1-1; D is possibly TRBD1 (5 bases). The V and J ends lost 4 bases and 7 bases respectively, with 10 bases between them. CDR3 length: 12 residues. The germline gives CDR1 SNHLY, CDR2 FYNNEI. The CDR3 DNA reads as TGTGCCAGCAGTGGCCAGGGTGATGAAGCTTTCTTT. Amino acids: CASSGQGDEAFF.

The chain joins TRBV28 to TRBJ2-1; D possibly corresponds to TRBD2 (7 bases). The V end was cut by 7 bases, the J end by 6 bases, with 16 bases between. Germline CDR1 MDHEN, CDR2 SYDVKM. The CDR3 consists of 14 residues. The CDR3 is CASTSFGGANEQFF. The CDR3 DNA reads as TGTGCCAGCACCTCATTTGGGGGGGCCAATGAGCAGTTCTTC.

V and J are TRBV5-1 and TRBJ2-6; a possible D gene is TRBD1 (5 bases). The CDR3 consists of 15 residues. CDR1 SGHRS and CDR2 YFSETQ come from the germline V gene. V lost 1 base to trimming and J lost 4 bases, with 9 bases between them. CDR3 loop: CASSLQGSGANVLTF. DNA for the CDR3: TGCGCCAGCAGCTTGCAGGGTTCCGGGGCCAACGTCCTGACTTTC.

This rearrangement joins TRBV29-1 to TRBJ2-5, with 7 bases identical to TRBD1. With 7 bases clipped from V and 2 bases from J, the junction kept 4 bases outside the gene matches. This CDR3 contains 12 residues. The germline V gene encodes CDR1 SQVTM and CDR2 ANQGSEA. CDR3 nucleotide sequence: TGCAGCGCTGGACAGGCGCAAGAGACCCAGTACTTC. Protein: CSAGQAQETQYF.

This clone was picked up one time. The J gene is TRBJ2-7, the V gene TRBV7-8, with 7 bases identical to TRBD2. Germline CDR1 SGHVS, CDR2 FQNEAQ. V shed 5 bases and J 1 base; nucleotides not matched to a gene: 11. The length of the CDR3 is 16 residues. CDR3 DNA sequence: TGTGCCAGCAGCCGAGCCCCGGGAGGCAAATCCTACGAGCAGTACTTC. It yields the protein CASSRAPGGKSYEQYF.

This chain joins TRBV15 and TRBJ2-7; maybe TRBD1 (6 bases). CDR1 and CDR2 (germline): LNHNV, YYDKDF (reference sequence). Trimming shortened V by 1 base and J by 0 bases, and 16 bases separated the two germline ends. This CDR3 is built from 17 residues. The CDR3 nucleotides read TGTGCCACCAGCAGAGTCGACGGACAGATGAGCTCCTACGAGCAGTACTTC. It is translated as CATSRVDGQMSSYEQYF.

The chain combines TRBV18 with TRBJ1-1, with 7 bases fitting TRBD1. The V gene end was trimmed by 8 bases and the J gene end by 2 bases; junction bases not matched to a gene: 2. The CDR3 covers 12 residues. CDR1 and CDR2 (germline): KGHSH, LQKENI. The CDR3 here is CASGQVNTEAFF. CDR3 in DNA: TGTGCCAGCGGACAGGTCAACACTGAAGCTTTCTTT.

V gene TRBV11-2 combines with J gene TRBJ2-5; D not certain. The V gene's germline CDR1 is SGHAT and CDR2 FQNNGV. Trimming took 2 bases from V and 2 from J, leaving 6 bases between them. The CDR3 spans 13 residues. For the CDR3, the DNA is TGTGCCAGCAGCTTATCCCGTCAAGAGACCCAGTACTTC. Its translation: CASSLSRQETQYF.

This clone has just a few counts. The gene calls are TRBV11-2 and TRBJ2-1, with D perhaps matching TRBD2 (5 bases). V lost 1 base and J 10 bases, leaving 26 bases between the germline ends. Germline CDR1 is SGHAT and CDR2 is FQNNGV. CDR3 length: 18 amino acids. The CDR3 sequence is CASSLAPTVLILVAEQFF. The CDR3 DNA is TGTGCCAGCAGCTTAGCCCCTACAGTACTTATACTAGTAGCGGAGCAGTTCTTC.

The genes are TRBV4-1 and TRBJ2-7, with D maybe TRBD1 (6 bases). The CDR3 contains 16 residues. Germline CDR1 MGHRA, CDR2 YSYEKL. The V gene lost 0 bases and the J gene lost 4 bases, with 16 bases spanning the gap. CDR3 nucleotide sequence: TGCGCCAGCAGCCAAGATCAAGCCCACAGGGTTTACGAGCAGTACTTC. As protein: CASSQDQAHRVYEQYF.

The chain is built from TRBV3-1 (or the pseudogene TRBV3-2) and TRBJ2-3; TRBD2 agrees at 9 bases. The CDR3 length is 19 residues. Per the germline V gene, CDR1 is LGHDT and CDR2 is YNNKEL (reference sequence). V shed 4 bases and J 3 bases; nucleotides not matched to a gene: 17. The CDR3 protein is CASSPPTPLSGRGTDTQYF. In DNA, the CDR3 is TGTGCCAGCAGCCCCCCAACCCCTCTTAGCGGGAGAGGAACAGATACGCAGTATTTT.